This TCR beta chain emerged from a study of blood T cell repertoires in COVID-19. Turning to the study itself: Samples taken during acute and convalescent COVID-19 were collected in the United States, Italy and Spain.

The method was immunoSEQ multiplex PCR; TCRdb's version includes in-frame clones alone and lacks a portion of them. The sample has 220,000 or so clones, 85% to 90% seen once. The ends lost 5 bases at V and 7 bases at J; junction bases unmatched: 10. The V gene's germline CDR1 is LNHDA and CDR2 SQIVND (reference sequence). The CDR3 is 14 amino acids. V and J are TRBV19 and TRBJ2-5, with 7 bases aligning to TRBD1. The sequence derives from a woman between 18 and 29 years old in a cohort exposed to, infected with or recovered from COVID-19 (not recorded which). The sequencing sample was made of PBMCs or T cells enriched from blood (not recorded which). The CDR3: CASSRQGSLGTQYF. Written as DNA, the CDR3 is TGTGCCAGTAGTCGACAGGGTTCGTTGGGGACCCAGTACTTC.